This passage covers 25 T cell receptor beta chains from one sample sequenced in a study of blood T cell repertoires in COVID-19 (TCRdb year 2020). The receptor library was made with the immunoSEQ multiplex PCR assay. The source is immuneACCESS, and TCRdb retained only in-frame sequences with V and J called. Part of the clones is not carried over; for the studies checked, unresolved V genes explain less than half of this, and the remainder is unexplained. This sample is represented by about 150,000 clones; about 88% of them were singletons. The biggest ten clones account for more than 5.5% of the sample. Source material: PBMCs or T cells enriched from blood (not recorded which). The receptor set was obtained from a man aged 50-59 years who had recovered from COVID-19.

The chain employs TRBV30 and TRBJ1-2; D gene uncertain. The CDR3 spans 12 residues. The V end was cut by 2 bases, the J end by 2 bases, with 6 bases between. Germline assignment: CDR1 GTSNPN and CDR2 SVGIG (reference sequence). The CDR3 region is CAWSQQNYGYTF. CDR3 in DNA: TGTGCCTGGAGTCAACAGAACTATGGCTACACCTTC.

This chain links TRBV27 with TRBJ1-2; 7 nucleotides agree with TRBD1. CDR1 and CDR2 from the germline V gene are MNHEY and SMNVEV (reference sequence). The CDR3 is 13 residues long. V lost 6 bases, J lost 3 bases, and 4 bases stayed unmatched. CDR3 DNA sequence: TGTGCCAGCAGACAGGGGTCCTACTATGGCTACACCTTC. It translates to CASRQGSYYGYTF.

This clone was seen more than once but under ten times. V usage is TRBV5-5 and J usage is TRBJ2-2, with TRBD1 matching over 7 bases. The germline V gene encodes CDR1 SGHKS and CDR2 YYEKEE (reference sequence). J was trimmed by 3 bases and V by 3 bases; bases with no gene match: 2. The CDR3 loop spans 14 amino acids. The CDR3 is CASSYTGDTGELFF. The CDR3 coding sequence is TGTGCCAGCAGCTACACAGGGGACACCGGGGAGCTGTTTTTT.

CDR3 DNA: TGTGCCAGTGGACAGGGGGAGACCTACGAGCAGTACTTC. Translating gives CASGQGETYEQYF. V gene TRBV6-5 combines with J gene TRBJ2-7, with 10 bases that match TRBD1. With 9 bases clipped from V and 2 bases from J, the junction kept 4 bases outside the gene matches. The germline gives CDR1 MNHEY, CDR2 SVGAGI. The CDR3 covers 13 residues.

The CDR3 nucleotides are TGTGCCAGCTCACCTCGGGGACAGGGAGACACCGGGGAGCTGTTTTTT. It encodes CASSPRGQGDTGELFF. This chain uses TRBV18 with TRBJ2-2, with 9 bases that match TRBD1. V lost 3 bases, J lost 3 bases, and 5 bases stayed unmatched. The V gene's germline CDR1 is KGHSH and CDR2 LQKENI. This CDR3 comprises 16 residues.

The rearrangement uses TRBV6-5 and TRBJ2-3, with 7 bases lining up with TRBD1. The J segment lost 5 bases and the V segment lost 0 bases, leaving 5 bases of the junction unmatched. The CDR3 spans 15 residues. CDR1 MNHEY and CDR2 SVGAGI come from the germline V gene. This CDR3 is CASSYSTGIKDTQYF. As DNA, the CDR3 is TGTGCCAGCAGTTACTCGACAGGGATCAAAGATACGCAGTATTTT.

V is TRBV18 and J is TRBJ1-6; TRBD1 aligns across 7 bases. The CDR3 length is 16 residues. With V trimmed by 2 bases and J by 7 bases, 8 bases remained unmatched. Germline CDR1 and CDR2: KGHSH and LQKENI. The CDR3 reads CASSPYNRGKNSPLHF. The CDR3 DNA follows: TGTGCCAGCTCACCATACAACAGGGGAAAAAATTCACCCCTCCACTTT.

The gene calls are TRBV3-1 (or the pseudogene TRBV3-2) and TRBJ1-3; the D gene is possibly TRBD1 (5 bases). With 7 bases removed from V and 3 bases from J, the gap between germline ends came to 13 bases. Germline CDR1 LGHDT, CDR2 YNNKEL (reference sequence). CDR3 length: 14 residues. Written as DNA, the CDR3 is TGTGCCAGCACCGACGCGGGGGTTGGAAACACCATATATTTT. Its protein product is CASTDAGVGNTIYF.

This chain links TRBV9 with TRBJ1-6, with D possibly TRBD1 on 6 matching bases. Trimming stripped 0 bases from V and 7 bases from J, with 14 bases between. The CDR3 is 16 amino acids. Germline loops: CDR1 SGDLS, CDR2 YYNGEE. The CDR3 region is CASSVVGGPQNSPLHF. DNA of the CDR3: TGTGCCAGCAGCGTAGTAGGGGGACCCCAGAATTCACCCCTCCACTTT.

This clone was observed a few times. The V and J genes are TRBV5-6 and TRBJ2-7; D is possibly TRBD2 (5 bases). The germline CDR1 and CDR2 sequences are SGHDT and YYEEEE. The CDR3 loop spans 14 amino acids. V gave up 1 base and J gave up 0 bases, with 8 bases separating them. The CDR3 nucleotides read TGTGCCAGCAGCTTGAGGAGGAGCTCCTACGAGCAGTACTTC. As protein: CASSLRRSSYEQYF. The whole variable domain, remainder taken from reference TRBV5-6 and TRBJ2-7, is DAGVTQSPTHLIKTRGQQVTLRCSPKSGHDTVSWYQQALGQGPQFIFQYYEEEERQRGNFPDRFSGHQFPNYSSELNVNALLLGDSALYLCASSLRRSSYEQYFGPGTRLTVT.

The chain couples TRBV4-2 to TRBJ1-2, with TRBD1 as a possible D gene (6 bases). Trimming took off 2 bases at V and 1 base at J, with 14 bases between the two ends. This CDR3 is 16 amino acids long. Germline V gene lookup returns CDR1 LGHNA and CDR2 YNFKEQ. DNA of the CDR3: TGTGCCAGCAGCCAACGAACCGGGACAAATAACTATGGCTACACCTTC. The encoded protein is CASSQRTGTNNYGYTF.

V is TRBV7-2 and J is TRBJ2-2, with D uncertain. V lost 1 base and J lost 0, with 9 bases in between. CDR3 length equals 16 residues. In germline, CDR1 is SGHTA, CDR2 FQGNSA. This CDR3 reads CASSLVRIANTGELFF. Here the CDR3 DNA reads TGTGCCAGCAGCTTAGTAAGAATAGCGAACACCGGGGAGCTGTTTTTT.

The chain links TRBV7-2 to TRBJ1-2; D ambiguous. This CDR3 is built from 15 residues. The V gene's germline CDR1 is SGHTA and CDR2 FQGNSA. The germline V and J ends were trimmed by 5 bases and 3 bases, with 16 bases remaining between them. The CDR3 reads CASSPVSGRDYGYTF. CDR3 DNA sequence: TGTGCCAGCAGCCCTGTTTCGGGGAGGGACTATGGCTACACCTTC.

The V and J genes are TRBV9 and TRBJ2-7, with a tentative D call TRBD2 (5 bases). The CDR3 sequence is 13 residues long. V dropped 4 bases and J dropped 5 bases, with 13 bases sitting between them. The germline gives CDR1 SGDLS, CDR2 YYNGEE. Here the CDR3 DNA reads TGTGCCAGCAGCAGAGTAGGAGGAGACGAGCAGTACTTC. Its protein is CASSRVGGDEQYF.

The chain recombines TRBV7-9 with TRBJ1-5; possible D gene TRBD1, 6 bases. This CDR3 is built from 15 residues. V lost 1 base and J 2 bases, leaving 9 bases between the germline ends. Germline assignment: CDR1 SEHNR and CDR2 FQNEAQ (reference sequence). CDR3 coding DNA: TGTGCCAGCAGCTTAGGGGCAGGGGGCAATCAGCCCCAGCATTTT. Translated: CASSLGAGGNQPQHF.

The CDR3 region is CASSISQDRTYYGYTF. The CDR3, as DNA: TGTGCCAGTAGTATATCTCAGGACAGAACTTACTATGGCTACACCTTC. V gene TRBV19 combines with J gene TRBJ1-2; possible D gene TRBD1, 6 bases. V lost 2 bases, J lost 3 bases, and 16 bases lay in between. There are 16 residues in the CDR3. Germline CDR1 reads LNHDA; CDR2 reads SQIVND (reference sequence).

This clone came up a few times. The V gene is TRBV18, the J gene TRBJ2-7, with no clear D. There are 14 residues in the CDR3. Germline V gene data show CDR1 as KGHSH and CDR2 as LQKENI. The V end was cut by 2 bases, the J end by 0 bases, with 8 bases between. In nucleotides, the CDR3 is TGTGCCAGCTCACCATTAACAGACTCCTACGAGCAGTACTTC. This translates into CASSPLTDSYEQYF. Supplemented by reference TRBV18 and TRBJ2-7, the full variable domain reads NAGVMQNPRHLVRRRGQEARLRCSPMKGHSHVYWYRQLPEEGLKFMVYLQKENIIDESGMPKERFSAEFPKEGPSILRIQQVVRGDSAAYFCASSPLTDSYEQYFGPGTRLTVT.

The chain uses TRBV15 and TRBJ2-1; the match to TRBD1 covers 7 bases. Unmatched junction bases numbered 7, after V lost 2 bases and J lost 6 bases. The CDR3 is 15 amino acids. Germline V gene data show CDR1 as LNHNV and CDR2 as YYDKDF (reference sequence). The CDR3: CATSRSPHRGNEQFF. CDR3 coding DNA: TGTGCCACCAGCAGATCTCCTCACAGGGGCAATGAGCAGTTCTTC. Complete variable domain (other parts from reference TRBV15 and TRBJ2-1): DAMVIQNPRYQVTQFGKPVTLSCSQTLNHNVMYWYQQKSSQAPKLLFHYYDKDFNNEADTPDNFQSRRPNTSFCFLDIRSPGLGDTAMYLCATSRSPHRGNEQFFGPGTRLTVL.

The rearrangement joins TRBV6-5 to TRBJ1-3; D not resolved. Trimming shortened V by 0 bases and J by 0 bases, and 9 bases separated the two germline ends. In germline, CDR1 is MNHEY, CDR2 SVGAGI. CDR3 size: 16 residues. The CDR3 here is CASSYSQLLSGNTIYF. The CDR3 nucleotides are TGTGCCAGCAGTTACTCACAGTTACTCTCTGGAAACACCATATATTTT.

This chain uses TRBV7-2 with TRBJ2-5; 9 positions match TRBD1. The CDR3 is made up of 13 amino acids. From germline, CDR1 is SGHTA and CDR2 FQGNSA. V was pared by 5 bases and J by 4 bases, with 2 bases of the junction left unmatched. The DNA for the CDR3 is TGTGCCAGCAGCCAGGACAGGGGAGAGACCCAGTACTTC. As protein: CASSQDRGETQYF.

The chain is built from TRBV7-6 and TRBJ2-5; D might be TRBD1 (6 bases). With 5 bases removed from V and 5 bases from J, the gap between germline ends came to 18 bases. Per germline, CDR1 SGHVS and CDR2 FNYEAQ. The CDR3 length is 15 residues. The CDR3 here is CASSTDTTGWETQYF. CDR3 bases: TGTGCCAGCAGCACCGATACTACAGGGTGGGAGACCCAGTACTTC.

Only one count was recorded for this clone. The chain joins TRBV5-1 to TRBJ2-5, with D possibly being TRBD2 (5 bases). The V and J ends lost 0 bases and 4 bases respectively, with 10 bases between them. Per germline, CDR1 SGHRS and CDR2 YFSETQ. The CDR3 consists of 14 residues. The CDR3 DNA sequence: TGCGCCAGCAGCTTGGTAGTAGGAGGAGAGACCCAGTACTTC. It encodes CASSLVVGGETQYF.

This clone was observed once. The chain links TRBV20-1 to TRBJ2-1; 10 bases agree with TRBD2. CDR3 length: 18 amino acids. V shed 3 bases, J shed 3 bases, and the junction held 14 bases outside the gene matches. In germline, CDR1 is DFQATT, CDR2 SNEGSKA (reference sequence). CDR3 bases: TGCAGTGCTAGTGGGCGTAGCGGGGGGTCGATTAACTACAATGAGCAGTTCTTC. Translating it yields CSASGRSGGSINYNEQFF.

The V call is TRBV6-2 or TRBV6-3, the J call TRBJ2-2, with D maybe TRBD1 (6 bases). This CDR3 contains 14 residues. Germline assignment: CDR1 MNHEY and CDR2 SVGEGT. V dropped 4 bases and J dropped 3 bases, with 9 bases sitting between them. CDR3 sequence reads: CASSLQGYTGELFF. CDR3 bases: TGTGCCAGCAGTTTACAGGGCTACACCGGGGAGCTGTTTTTT.

This rearrangement joins TRBV7-8 to TRBJ1-3; D gene unclear. V was cut by 3 bases and J by 5 bases, with 11 bases left in between. The CDR3 contains 14 residues. CDR1 is SGHVS, CDR2 FQNEAQ, per germline. CDR3 region: CASSFDSSRNTIYF. For the CDR3, the DNA is TGTGCCAGCAGCTTTGACTCATCGAGAAACACCATATATTTT.